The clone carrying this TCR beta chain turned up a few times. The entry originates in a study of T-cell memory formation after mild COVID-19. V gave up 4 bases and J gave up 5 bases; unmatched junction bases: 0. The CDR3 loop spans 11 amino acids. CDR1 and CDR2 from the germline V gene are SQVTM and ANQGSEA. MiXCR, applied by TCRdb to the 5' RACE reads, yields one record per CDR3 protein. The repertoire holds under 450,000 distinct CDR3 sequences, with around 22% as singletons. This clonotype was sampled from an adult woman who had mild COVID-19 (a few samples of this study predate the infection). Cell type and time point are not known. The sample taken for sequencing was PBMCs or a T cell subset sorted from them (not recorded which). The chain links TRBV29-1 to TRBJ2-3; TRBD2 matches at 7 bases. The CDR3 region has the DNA TGCAGCGTTGGCGGGGGAGATACGCAGTATTTT. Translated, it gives CSVGGGDTQYF.